This is a list of T cell receptor beta chains from one sample in a study of long-term antiretroviral therapy in people with HIV. Using immunoSEQ multiplex PCR, the repertoire was profiled, and TCRdb retains in-frame clones only, with some absent. The sample holds about 30,000 clones; 85% to 95% are singletons and the top ten take roughly 6.7%. Here the sequenced sample was unsorted PBMCs, taken around 6.5 years after starting antiretroviral therapy. Receptor source: a woman between 35 and 50 years old with HIV. The CDR3 runs from the conserved cysteine through the conserved F or W. A D gene is named only where the DNA matches it firmly. Size is omitted from some rows. Given values are once, few, many or a class for expanded clones.

cdr3_aa	cdr3_nt	clone_size	v_call	j_call	d_call
CASSFLPPSNRGQETQYF	TGCGCCAGCAGCTTCCTACCACCCTCAAACAGGGGGCAGGAGACCCAGTACTTC	-	TRBV5-1	TRBJ2-5	TRBD1
CASGLVRDGGGPGEQFF	TGTGCTAGTGGTTTGGTACGGGACGGAGGGGGCCCAGGTGAGCAGTTCTTC	few	TRBV12-5	TRBJ2-1	-
CATSRDLGMETQYF	TGTGCCACCAGCAGAGATTTGGGGATGGAGACCCAGTACTTC	-	TRBV15	TRBJ2-5	-
CASSQDRPGGITDTQYF	TGCGCCAGCAGCCAAGATAGACCCGGGGGAATCACAGATACGCAGTATTTT	-	TRBV4-1	TRBJ2-3	-
CASSQDFIGTSAWSYTF	TGCGCCAGCAGCCAAGATTTTATAGGTACATCGGCGTGGAGCTACACCTTC	-	TRBV4-3	TRBJ1-2	-
CASSYEQVNYGYTF	TGTGCCAGCAGTTACGAACAGGTTAACTATGGCTACACCTTC	-	TRBV6-6	TRBJ1-2	-
CASSVGGAGDPKNIQYF	TGTGCCAGCAGCGTAGGGGGAGCGGGGGACCCTAAAAACATTCAGTACTTC	-	TRBV9	TRBJ2-4	TRBD2
CASSLSGAGYQETQYF	TGTGCCAGCAGCTTATCAGGGGCGGGTTACCAAGAGACCCAGTACTTC	-	TRBV7-3	TRBJ2-5	-
CASSYFSGGLNTQYF	TGTGCCAGCAGTTACTTCAGCGGGGGGTTAAATACGCAGTATTTT	-	TRBV6-5	TRBJ2-3	TRBD2
CASSFRGFQPQHF	TGTGCCAGCAGCTTCAGGGGATTTCAGCCCCAGCATTTT	-	TRBV7-8	TRBJ1-5	-
CASSSGTPGNTIYF	TGTGCCAGCAGTTCCGGGACGCCTGGAAACACCATATATTTT	-	TRBV6-6	TRBJ1-3	-
CASSRQGLMTDTQYF	TGTGCTAGCAGCCGACAGGGGTTGATGACAGATACGCAGTATTTT	-	TRBV7-7	TRBJ2-3	TRBD1
CASTPSGRNYGYTF	TGTGCCAGCACCCCTTCCGGCAGGAACTATGGCTACACCTTC	-	TRBV7-2	TRBJ1-2	-
CASSLGQGPDTQYF	TGTGCCAGCAGCTTAGGCCAGGGACCAGATACGCAGTATTTT	-	TRBV7-2	TRBJ2-3	-
CAWSVLWGGETQYF	TGTGCCTGGAGTGTACTCTGGGGCGGAGAGACCCAGTACTTC	-	TRBV30	TRBJ2-5	-
CASSLAGRTEAFF	TGTGCCAGCAGCTTGGCAGGGAGGACTGAAGCTTTCTTT	-	TRBV5-4	TRBJ1-1	-
CASSQEAGMGKLFF	TGCGCCAGCAGCCAAGAGGCGGGAATGGGAAAACTGTTTTTT	-	TRBV4-1	TRBJ1-4	-